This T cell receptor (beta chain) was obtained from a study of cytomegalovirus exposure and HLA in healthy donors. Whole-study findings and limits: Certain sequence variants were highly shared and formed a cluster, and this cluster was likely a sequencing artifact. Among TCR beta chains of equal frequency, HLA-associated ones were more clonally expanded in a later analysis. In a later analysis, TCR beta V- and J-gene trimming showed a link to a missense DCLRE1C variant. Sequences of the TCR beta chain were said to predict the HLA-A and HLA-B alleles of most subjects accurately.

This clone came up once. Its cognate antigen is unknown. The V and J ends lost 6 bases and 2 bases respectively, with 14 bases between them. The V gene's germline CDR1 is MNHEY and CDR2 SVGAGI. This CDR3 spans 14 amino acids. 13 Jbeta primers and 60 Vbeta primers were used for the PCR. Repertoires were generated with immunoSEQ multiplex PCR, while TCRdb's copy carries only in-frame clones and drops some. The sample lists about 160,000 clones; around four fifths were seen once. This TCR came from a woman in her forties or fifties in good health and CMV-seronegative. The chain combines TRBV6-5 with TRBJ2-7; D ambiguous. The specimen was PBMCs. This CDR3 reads CASRRGLGPYEQYF. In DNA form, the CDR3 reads TGTGCCAGCAGACGTGGTCTAGGCCCCTACGAGCAGTACTTC.